The 21 T cell receptor beta chains listed next were all sequenced from one sample in a study of cytomegalovirus exposure and HLA in healthy donors. Both 60 Vbeta primers and 13 Jbeta primers went into the PCR. The assay was immunoSEQ multiplex PCR, and TCRdb's table has in-frame clones only and misses some. Counted here are approximately 110,000 clones, around 79% occurring once; the ten biggest clones make up 3.1%. Sequenced sample: PBMCs. The receptor set was obtained from a woman aged 35 to 49 in good health and CMV-seronegative.

This chain links TRBV28 with TRBJ1-5, with 8 bases fitting TRBD1. The CDR3 is 16 amino acids. Germline CDR1 is MDHEN and CDR2 is SYDVKM. V lost 5 bases to trimming and J lost 1 base; unmatched junction nucleotides: 7. The CDR3: CASSPRTGKSNQPQHF. The CDR3 DNA follows: TGTGCCAGCAGTCCAAGGACAGGGAAGAGCAATCAGCCCCAGCATTTT. Using reference TRBV28 and TRBJ1-5 for the parts outside the CDR3, the full variable domain is DVKVTQSSRYLVKRTGEKVFLECVQDMDHENMFWYRQDPGLGLRLIYFSYDVKMKEKGDIPEGYSVSREKKERFSLILESASTNQTSMYLCASSPRTGKSNQPQHFGDGTRLSIL.

The V call is TRBV28, the J call TRBJ1-2; D may be TRBD1 (6 bases). The CDR3 is 13 residues long. Trimming shortened V by 5 bases and J by 9 bases, and 16 bases separated the two germline ends. Germline values: CDR1 MDHEN, CDR2 SYDVKM. CDR3 protein: CASSTHRASSYTF. In DNA form, the CDR3 reads TGTGCCAGCAGTACGCACAGGGCGAGCAGCTACACCTTC.

This clone was found a few times. The chain employs TRBV7-2 and TRBJ1-2; D might be TRBD1 (5 bases). The CDR3 totals 12 residues. Trimming took off 5 bases at V and 8 bases at J, with 12 bases between the two ends. Per germline, CDR1 SGHTA and CDR2 FQGNSA. The CDR3 sequence is CASSTSGSGYTF. The DNA of the CDR3 is TGTGCCAGCAGCACCTCAGGGTCAGGCTACACCTTC.

The chain combines TRBV27 with TRBJ1-1; 8 bases fit TRBD1. The length of the CDR3 is 15 residues. CDR1 is MNHEY, CDR2 SMNVEV, per germline (reference sequence). V was clipped by 4 bases and J by 4 bases; unmatched bases: 8. Here the CDR3 reads CASSSRQGLRTEAFF. CDR3 in DNA: TGTGCCAGCAGTTCCAGACAGGGGTTGCGCACTGAAGCTTTCTTT.

The count of this clone is one. This chain links TRBV11-2 with TRBJ2-7; 9 nucleotides match TRBD1. Trimming removed 5 bases from V and 2 bases from J; junction bases left unmatched: 7. From germline, CDR1 is SGHAT and CDR2 FQNNGV. The CDR3 length is 15 residues. The CDR3 nucleotides read TGTGCCAGCAGCATCCGGACAGGGGAGGCCTACGAGCAGTACTTC. Protein sequence: CASSIRTGEAYEQYF.

J is TRBJ2-1 and V is TRBV7-2, with D possibly being TRBD1 (6 bases). CDR1 and CDR2 from the germline V gene are SGHTA and FQGNSA. The germline V and J ends were trimmed by 5 bases and 2 bases, with 13 bases remaining between them. The CDR3 extends over 15 amino acids. The CDR3 sequence: CASSASQGTYNEQFF. For the CDR3, the DNA is TGTGCCAGCAGCGCTTCTCAGGGGACCTACAATGAGCAGTTCTTC. The variable domain in full, completed from reference TRBV7-2 and TRBJ2-1, reads GAGVSQSPSNKVTEKGKDVELRCDPISGHTALYWYRQSLGQGLEFLIYFQGNSAPDKSGLPSDRFSAERTGGSVSTLTIQRTQQEDSAVYLCASSASQGTYNEQFFGPGTRLTVL.

This clone has a single count. The chain recombines TRBV21-1 with TRBJ1-6; the D call TRBD1 from the table was never checked on the DNA. TRBV21-1 is noted as a pseudogene. The CDR3 is 19 residues long. The CDR3 DNA sequence: TGTGCCAGCAGCAGCCGGCAAATTACTCAGGGGGAATATAATTCACCCCTCCACTTT. Translated: CASSSRQITQGEYNSPLHF.

The chain combines TRBV19 with TRBJ2-6; D is unclear. The V gene's germline CDR1 is LNHDA and CDR2 SQIVND (reference sequence). V gave up 3 bases and J gave up 4 bases, with 4 bases separating them. The CDR3 extends over 13 amino acids. In DNA, the CDR3 is TGTGCCAGTAGTATGACAGGGGCCAACGTCCTGACTTTC. This gives the protein CASSMTGANVLTF. The full variable domain, rest sourced from reference TRBV19 and TRBJ2-6, is DGGITQSPKYLFRKEGQNVTLSCEQNLNHDAMYWYRQDPGQGLRLIYYSQIVNDFQKGDIAEGYSVSREKKESFPLTVTSAQKNPTAFYLCASSMTGANVLTFGAGSRLTVL.

The V call is TRBV28, the J call TRBJ1-1; D remains unclear. This CDR3 has 10 residues. CDR1 MDHEN and CDR2 SYDVKM come from the germline V gene. Trimming pared 6 bases from V and 7 bases from J, leaving 6 bases between. CDR3 sequence (DNA): TGTGCCAGCAGACTTGATGAAGCTTTCTTT. It codes for CASRLDEAFF.

This sequence joins TRBV28 and TRBJ2-3, with D maybe TRBD2 (7 bases). This CDR3 has 14 residues. With 8 bases removed from V and 5 bases from J, the gap between germline ends came to 17 bases. Germline CDR1 and CDR2: MDHEN and SYDVKM. The CDR3 DNA sequence: TGTGCCAGCCTCCCGGGGGGCCTTGGAGATACGCAGTATTTT. It translates to CASLPGGLGDTQYF.

In its sample, this clone was seen a few times. The J gene is TRBJ2-1, the V gene TRBV10-3, with a possible D match to TRBD2 (5 bases). The ends were cut back, 2 bases at V and 6 bases at J, with 17 bases in the middle. Germline assignment: CDR1 ENHRY and CDR2 SYGVKD. This CDR3 is built from 16 residues. The CDR3 DNA reads TGTGCCATCAGTGAGCGGTCGGGGATAGCGAGCAATGAGCAGTTCTTC. It encodes CAISERSGIASNEQFF.

This chain uses TRBV27 with TRBJ2-2, with 11 bases matching TRBD2. This CDR3 has 21 amino acids. Germline V CDR1 and CDR2: MNHEY, SMNVEV (reference sequence). The V gene end was trimmed by 1 base and the J gene end by 4 bases; junction bases not matched to a gene: 17. The CDR3 DNA follows: TGTGCCAGCAGTTTATTCGGAGGGTGGGCTAGCGGGAGGTCGACCACCGGGGAGCTGTTTTTT. Protein product: CASSLFGGWASGRSTTGELFF.

V is TRBV7-9 and J is TRBJ1-4, with D possibly matching TRBD1 (5 bases). CDR1 SEHNR and CDR2 FQNEAQ come from the germline V gene (reference sequence). The CDR3 has 15 residues. The V end was cut by 10 bases, the J end by 6 bases, with 21 bases between. DNA for the CDR3: TGTGCCATCGAGGAGGGCCTGGGGGTAGATGAAAAACTGTTTTTT. This codes for CAIEEGLGVDEKLFF.

This clone was observed a single time. The chain has TRBV7-2 and TRBJ2-1, with a possible D match to TRBD1 (5 bases). Trimming removed 1 base at V and 1 base at J, with 8 bases between. The CDR3 is 15 residues long. CDR1 is SGHTA, CDR2 FQGNSA, per germline. The CDR3 protein is CASSLVGASYNEQFF. The CDR3 DNA is TGTGCCAGCAGCTTAGTAGGGGCGTCCTACAATGAGCAGTTCTTC.

This chain links TRBV19 with TRBJ1-3; the match to TRBD1 covers 10 bases. The V segment lost 5 bases and the J segment 4 bases; nucleotides outside the gene matches: 8. Germline V CDR1 and CDR2: LNHDA, SQIVND (reference sequence). The CDR3 is 16 residues long. The CDR3 bases are TGTGCCAGTAGTGTAGCGACAGGGGGCTTCGGAAACACCATATATTTT. Amino acids: CASSVATGGFGNTIYF.

This chain links TRBV5-8 with TRBJ2-1; 8 bases align to TRBD1. V shed 0 bases and J 7 bases; nucleotides not matched to a gene: 15. This CDR3 contains 18 residues. Germline values: CDR1 SGHTS, CDR2 YDEGEE. The CDR3 is CASSLVGAGGYVGNEQFF. In DNA form, the CDR3 reads TGTGCCAGCAGCTTGGTGGGGGCAGGGGGCTATGTTGGAAATGAGCAGTTCTTC.

The J gene is TRBJ1-4, the V gene TRBV28; D possibly corresponds to TRBD1 (5 bases). CDR3 length: 14 amino acids. The V gene lost 3 bases and the J gene lost 5 bases, with 10 bases spanning the gap. Looked up from germline, CDR1 is MDHEN and CDR2 is SYDVKM. The CDR3 here is CASSFGGSNEKLFF. CDR3 nucleotides: TGTGCCAGCAGTTTTGGGGGGTCAAATGAAAAACTGTTTTTT.

CDR3 region: CASRPTPWGVGDTQYF. In DNA form, the CDR3 reads TGTGCCAGCAGACCCACCCCCTGGGGGGTAGGAGATACGCAGTATTTT. V is TRBV28 and J is TRBJ2-3, with a possible D match to TRBD2 (6 bases). Germline CDR1 and CDR2: MDHEN and SYDVKM. This CDR3 spans 16 amino acids. With 6 bases removed from V and 5 bases from J, the gap between germline ends came to 21 bases.

The genes are TRBV7-2 and TRBJ2-3; 7 bases align to TRBD2. J was trimmed by 6 bases and V by 3 bases; bases with no gene match: 18. Germline V CDR1 and CDR2: SGHTA, FQGNSA. The CDR3 totals 18 residues. In DNA, the CDR3 is TGTGCCAGCAGCTTTAGGAGGGCTAGCGGTGGGGGGATGGATACGCAGTATTTT. Its protein product is CASSFRRASGGGMDTQYF.

The chain joins TRBV6-1 to TRBJ1-6, with no clear D. Looked up from germline, CDR1 is MNHNS and CDR2 is SASEGT. Trimming stripped 6 bases from V and 0 bases from J, with 6 bases between. CDR3 length: 14 amino acids. CDR3 sequence: CASSRSSYNSPLHF. The CDR3 coding sequence is TGTGCCAGCAGCAGAAGCTCCTATAATTCACCCCTCCACTTT.

This clone has a single count. This CDR3 is also generated by other DNA sequences in the sample. This chain uses TRBV11-2 with TRBJ1-2; possible D gene TRBD1, 5 bases. V dropped 1 base and J dropped 2 bases, with 8 bases sitting between them. CDR3 length: 14 amino acids. Looked up from germline, CDR1 is SGHAT and CDR2 is FQNNGV. Written as DNA, the CDR3 is TGTGCCAGCAGCTTAGTCGCAGGGAACTATGGCTACACCTTC. It yields the protein CASSLVAGNYGYTF.